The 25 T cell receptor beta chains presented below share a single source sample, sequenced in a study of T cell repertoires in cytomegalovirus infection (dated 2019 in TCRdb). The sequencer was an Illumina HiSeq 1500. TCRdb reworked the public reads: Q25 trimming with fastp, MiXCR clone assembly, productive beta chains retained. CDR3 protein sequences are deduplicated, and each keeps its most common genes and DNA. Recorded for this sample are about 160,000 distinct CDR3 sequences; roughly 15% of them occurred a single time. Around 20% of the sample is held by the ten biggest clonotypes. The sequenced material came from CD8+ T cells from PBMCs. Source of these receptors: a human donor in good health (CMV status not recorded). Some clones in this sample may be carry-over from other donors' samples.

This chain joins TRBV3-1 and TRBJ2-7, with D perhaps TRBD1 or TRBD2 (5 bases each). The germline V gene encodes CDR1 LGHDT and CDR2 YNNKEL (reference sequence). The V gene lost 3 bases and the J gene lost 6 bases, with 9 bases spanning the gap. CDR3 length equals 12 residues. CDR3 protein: CASSQGEGEQYF. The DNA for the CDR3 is TGTGCCAGCAGCCAGGGGGAAGGCGAGCAGTACTTC.

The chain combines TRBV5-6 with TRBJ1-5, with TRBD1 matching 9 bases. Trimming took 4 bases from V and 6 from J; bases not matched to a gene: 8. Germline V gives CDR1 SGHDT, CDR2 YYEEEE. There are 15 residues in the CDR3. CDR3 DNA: TGTGCCAGCAGCCCCGGACAGGGGAAGGCTCAGCCCCAGCATTTT. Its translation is CASSPGQGKAQPQHF.

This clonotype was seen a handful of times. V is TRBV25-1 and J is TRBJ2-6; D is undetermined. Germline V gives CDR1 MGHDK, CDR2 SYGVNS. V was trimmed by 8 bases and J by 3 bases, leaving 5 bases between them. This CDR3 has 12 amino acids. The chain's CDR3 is CASANGANVLTF. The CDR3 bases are TGTGCCAGCGCCAATGGGGCCAACGTCCTGACTTTC.

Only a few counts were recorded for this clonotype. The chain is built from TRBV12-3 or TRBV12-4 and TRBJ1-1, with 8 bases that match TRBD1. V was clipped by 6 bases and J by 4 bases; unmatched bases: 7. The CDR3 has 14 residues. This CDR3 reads CASRARTGSTEAFF. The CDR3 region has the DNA TGTGCCAGCAGGGCCCGGACAGGGAGCACTGAAGCTTTCTTT.

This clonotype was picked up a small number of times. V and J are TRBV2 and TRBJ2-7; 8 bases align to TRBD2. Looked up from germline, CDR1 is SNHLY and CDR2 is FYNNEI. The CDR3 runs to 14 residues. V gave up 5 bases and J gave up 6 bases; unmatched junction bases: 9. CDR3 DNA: TGTGCCAGCAGTCAGAGCGGGAGAGGTGTCGAGCAGTACTTC. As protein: CASSQSGRGVEQYF.

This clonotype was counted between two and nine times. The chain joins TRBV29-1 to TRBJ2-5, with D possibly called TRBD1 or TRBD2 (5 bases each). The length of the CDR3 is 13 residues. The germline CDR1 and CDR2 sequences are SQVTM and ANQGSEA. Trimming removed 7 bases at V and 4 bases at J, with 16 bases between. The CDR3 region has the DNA TGCAGCGCCACAGGACTCAGCTTAGAGACCCAGTACTTC. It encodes CSATGLSLETQYF.

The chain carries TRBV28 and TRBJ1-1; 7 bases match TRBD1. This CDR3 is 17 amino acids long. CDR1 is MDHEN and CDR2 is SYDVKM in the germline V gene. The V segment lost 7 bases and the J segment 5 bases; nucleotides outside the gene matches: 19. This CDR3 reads CASNTRRQGVYWTEAFF. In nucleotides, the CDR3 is TGTGCCAGCAACACCCGTCGGCAGGGGGTATATTGGACTGAAGCTTTCTTT.

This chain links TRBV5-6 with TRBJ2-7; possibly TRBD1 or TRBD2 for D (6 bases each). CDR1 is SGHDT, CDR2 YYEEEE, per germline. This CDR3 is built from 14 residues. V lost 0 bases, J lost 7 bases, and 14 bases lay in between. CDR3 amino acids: CASSLESGGAEQYF. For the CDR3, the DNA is TGTGCCAGCAGCTTGGAGTCCGGGGGCGCGGAGCAGTACTTC.

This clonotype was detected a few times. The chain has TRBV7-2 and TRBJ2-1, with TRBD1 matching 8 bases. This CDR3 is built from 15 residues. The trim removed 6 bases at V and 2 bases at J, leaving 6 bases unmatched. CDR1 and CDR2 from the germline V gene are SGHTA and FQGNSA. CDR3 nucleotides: TGTGCCAGCAGTCGGACAGGGAGTACCTACAATGAGCAGTTCTTC. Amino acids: CASSRTGSTYNEQFF.

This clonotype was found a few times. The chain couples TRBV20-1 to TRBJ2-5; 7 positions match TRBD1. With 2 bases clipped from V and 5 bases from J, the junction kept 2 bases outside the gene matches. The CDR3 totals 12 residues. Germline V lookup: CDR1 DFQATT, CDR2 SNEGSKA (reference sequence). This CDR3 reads CSARHRGETQYF. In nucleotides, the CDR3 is TGCAGTGCTAGACACAGGGGTGAGACCCAGTACTTC.

The CDR3 sequence: CASSFAGRYNSPLHF. CDR3 bases: TGTGCCAGCAGTTTCGCGGGGCGCTATAATTCACCCCTCCACTTT. The V call is TRBV27, the J call TRBJ1-6; possibly TRBD1 for D (5 bases). Trimming took 3 bases from V and 3 from J, leaving 9 bases between them. From germline, CDR1 is MNHEY and CDR2 SMNVEV (reference sequence). The length of the CDR3 is 15 residues.

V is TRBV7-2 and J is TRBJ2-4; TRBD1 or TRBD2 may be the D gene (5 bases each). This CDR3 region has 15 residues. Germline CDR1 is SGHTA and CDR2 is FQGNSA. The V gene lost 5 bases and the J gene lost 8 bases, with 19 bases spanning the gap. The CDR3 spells CASSIGAREWYIQYF. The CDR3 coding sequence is TGTGCCAGCAGCATAGGTGCCAGGGAGTGGTACATTCAGTACTTC. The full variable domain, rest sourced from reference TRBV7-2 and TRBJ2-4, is GAGVSQSPSNKVTEKGKDVELRCDPISGHTALYWYRQSLGQGLEFLIYFQGNSAPDKSGLPSDRFSAERTGGSVSTLTIQRTQQEDSAVYLCASSIGAREWYIQYFGAGTRLSVL.

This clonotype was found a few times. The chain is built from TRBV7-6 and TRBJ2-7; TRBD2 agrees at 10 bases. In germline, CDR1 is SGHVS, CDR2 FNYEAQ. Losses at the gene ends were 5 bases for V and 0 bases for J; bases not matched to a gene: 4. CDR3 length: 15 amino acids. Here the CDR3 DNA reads TGTGCCAGCAGCACAGCTAGCGGGGGCTCCTACGAGCAGTACTTC. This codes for CASSTASGGSYEQYF.

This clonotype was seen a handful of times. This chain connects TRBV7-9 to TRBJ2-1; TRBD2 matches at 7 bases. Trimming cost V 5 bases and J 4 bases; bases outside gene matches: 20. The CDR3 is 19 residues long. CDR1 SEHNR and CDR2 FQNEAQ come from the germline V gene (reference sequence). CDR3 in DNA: TGTGCCAGCAGCACCGGGGACGGGGGGTTTCCTATACATTACAATGAGCAGTTCTTC. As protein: CASSTGDGGFPIHYNEQFF.

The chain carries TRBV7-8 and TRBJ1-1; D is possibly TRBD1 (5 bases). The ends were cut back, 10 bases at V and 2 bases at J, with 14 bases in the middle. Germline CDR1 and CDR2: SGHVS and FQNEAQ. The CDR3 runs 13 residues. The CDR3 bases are TGTGCCACCCTTGGGGGGAGTAACACTGAAGCTTTCTTT. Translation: CATLGGSNTEAFF.

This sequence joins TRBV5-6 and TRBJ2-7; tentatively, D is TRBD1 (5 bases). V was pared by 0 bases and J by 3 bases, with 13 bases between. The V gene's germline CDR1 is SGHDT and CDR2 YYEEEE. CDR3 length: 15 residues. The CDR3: CASSLGNLRDYEQYF. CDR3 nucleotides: TGTGCCAGCAGCTTGGGGAACCTCAGGGACTACGAGCAGTACTTC.

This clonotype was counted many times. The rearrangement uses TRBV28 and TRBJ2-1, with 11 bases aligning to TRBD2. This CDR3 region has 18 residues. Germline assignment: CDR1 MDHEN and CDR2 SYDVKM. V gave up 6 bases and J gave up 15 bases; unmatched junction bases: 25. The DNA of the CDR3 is TGTGCCAGCAGCCAGACTAGCGGGGCTACCTTGAAGATCCTAGTGCCGTTCTTC. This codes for CASSQTSGATLKILVPFF.

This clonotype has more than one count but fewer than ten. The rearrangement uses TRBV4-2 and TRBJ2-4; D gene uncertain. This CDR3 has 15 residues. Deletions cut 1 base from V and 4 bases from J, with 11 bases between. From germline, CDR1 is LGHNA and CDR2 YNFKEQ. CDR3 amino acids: CASSQAPNPKNIQYF. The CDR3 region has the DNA TGTGCCAGCAGCCAAGCCCCTAATCCGAAAAACATTCAGTACTTC.

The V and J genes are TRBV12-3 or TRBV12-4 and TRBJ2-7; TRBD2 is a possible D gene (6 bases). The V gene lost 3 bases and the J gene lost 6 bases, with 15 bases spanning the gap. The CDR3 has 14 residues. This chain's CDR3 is CASSFGSTGSEQYF. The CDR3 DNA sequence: TGTGCCAGCAGTTTCGGCTCGACCGGGAGCGAGCAGTACTTC.

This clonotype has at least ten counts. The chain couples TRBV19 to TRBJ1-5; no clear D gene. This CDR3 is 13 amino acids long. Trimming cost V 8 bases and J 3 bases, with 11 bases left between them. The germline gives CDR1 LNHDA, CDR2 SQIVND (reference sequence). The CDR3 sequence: CASDLKYNQPQHF. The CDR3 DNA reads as TGTGCCAGTGACCTAAAGTACAATCAGCCCCAGCATTTT.

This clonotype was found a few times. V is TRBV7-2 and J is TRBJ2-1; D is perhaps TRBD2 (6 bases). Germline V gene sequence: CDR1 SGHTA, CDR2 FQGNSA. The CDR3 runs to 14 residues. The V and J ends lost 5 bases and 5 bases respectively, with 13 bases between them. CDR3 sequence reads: CASSPSGTHNEQFF. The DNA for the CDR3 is TGTGCCAGCAGCCCTTCGGGGACTCACAATGAGCAGTTCTTC. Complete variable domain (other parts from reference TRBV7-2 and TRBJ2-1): GAGVSQSPSNKVTEKGKDVELRCDPISGHTALYWYRQSLGQGLEFLIYFQGNSAPDKSGLPSDRFSAERTGGSVSTLTIQRTQQEDSAVYLCASSPSGTHNEQFFGPGTRLTVL.

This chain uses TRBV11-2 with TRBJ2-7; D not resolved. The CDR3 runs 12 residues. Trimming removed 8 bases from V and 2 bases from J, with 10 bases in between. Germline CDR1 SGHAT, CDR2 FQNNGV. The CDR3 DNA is TGTGCCAGCCGGACGCTTACCTACGAGCAGTACTTC. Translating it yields CASRTLTYEQYF. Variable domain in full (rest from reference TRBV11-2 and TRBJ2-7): EAGVAQSPRYKIIEKRQSVAFWCNPISGHATLYWYQQILGQGPKLLIQFQNNGVVDDSQLPKDRFSAERLKGVDSTLKIQPAKLEDSAVYLCASRTLTYEQYFGPGTRLTVT.

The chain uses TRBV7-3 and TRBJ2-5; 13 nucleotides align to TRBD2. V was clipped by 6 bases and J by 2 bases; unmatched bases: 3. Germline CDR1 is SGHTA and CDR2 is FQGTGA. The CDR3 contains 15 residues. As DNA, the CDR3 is TGTGCCAGCAGTACTAGCGGGGGGGCTCAAGAGACCCAGTACTTC. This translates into CASSTSGGAQETQYF.

The CDR3 DNA reads as TGTGCCAGCAGCCCCTCGGGCGTTGGTGAAGCTTTCTTT. Amino acids: CASSPSGVGEAFF. The chain combines TRBV12-3 or TRBV12-4 with TRBJ1-1, with D unresolved. V was trimmed by 6 bases and J by 7 bases, leaving 15 bases between them. The CDR3 covers 13 residues.

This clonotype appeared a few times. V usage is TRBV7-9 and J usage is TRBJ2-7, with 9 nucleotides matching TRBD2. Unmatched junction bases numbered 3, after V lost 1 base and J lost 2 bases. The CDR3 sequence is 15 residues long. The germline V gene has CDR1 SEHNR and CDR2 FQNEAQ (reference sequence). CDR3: CASSLGTSVAYEQYF. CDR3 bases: TGTGCCAGCAGCTTAGGGACTAGCGTAGCCTACGAGCAGTACTTC.